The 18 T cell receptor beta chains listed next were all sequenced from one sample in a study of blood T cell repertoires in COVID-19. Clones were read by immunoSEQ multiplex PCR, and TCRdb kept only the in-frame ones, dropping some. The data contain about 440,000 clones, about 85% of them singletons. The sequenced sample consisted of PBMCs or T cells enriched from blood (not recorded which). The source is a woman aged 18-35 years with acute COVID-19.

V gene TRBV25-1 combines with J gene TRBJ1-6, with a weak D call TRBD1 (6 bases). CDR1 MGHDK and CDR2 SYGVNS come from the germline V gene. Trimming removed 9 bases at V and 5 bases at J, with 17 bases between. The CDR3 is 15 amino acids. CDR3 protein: CASGRDKSNNSPLHF. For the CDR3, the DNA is TGTGCCAGTGGCCGGGACAAAAGTAATAATTCACCCCTCCACTTT.

CDR3 protein: CASSETGGYTEAFF. DNA for the CDR3: TGTGCCAGCAGTGAGACAGGGGGCTACACTGAAGCTTTCTTT. V and J are TRBV5-4 and TRBJ1-1; 10 bases align to TRBD1. Unmatched junction bases numbered 4, after V lost 5 bases and J lost 3 bases. Germline CDR1 and CDR2: SGHNT and YYREEE (reference sequence). The CDR3 has 14 residues.

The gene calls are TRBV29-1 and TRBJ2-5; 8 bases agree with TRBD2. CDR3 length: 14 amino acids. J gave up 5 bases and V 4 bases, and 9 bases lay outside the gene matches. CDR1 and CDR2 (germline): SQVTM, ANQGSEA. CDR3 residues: CSVVLAGTMETQYF. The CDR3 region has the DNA TGCAGCGTTGTTTTAGCGGGAACGATGGAGACCCAGTACTTC. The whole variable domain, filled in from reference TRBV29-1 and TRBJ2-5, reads SAVISQKPSRDICQRGTSLTIQCQVDSQVTMMFWYRQQPGQSLTLIATANQGSEATYESGFVIDKFPISRPNLTFSTLTVSNMSPEDSSIYLCSVVLAGTMETQYFGPGTRLLVL.

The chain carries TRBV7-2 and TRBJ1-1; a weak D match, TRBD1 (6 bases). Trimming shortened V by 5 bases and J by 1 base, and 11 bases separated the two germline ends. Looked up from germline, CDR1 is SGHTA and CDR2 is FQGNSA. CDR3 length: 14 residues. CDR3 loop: CASSIGGGNTEAFF. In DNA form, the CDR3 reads TGTGCCAGCAGCATAGGGGGGGGGAACACTGAAGCTTTCTTT. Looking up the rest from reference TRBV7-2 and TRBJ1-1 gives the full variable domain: GAGVSQSPSNKVTEKGKDVELRCDPISGHTALYWYRQSLGQGLEFLIYFQGNSAPDKSGLPSDRFSAERTGGSVSTLTIQRTQQEDSAVYLCASSIGGGNTEAFFGQGTRLTVV.

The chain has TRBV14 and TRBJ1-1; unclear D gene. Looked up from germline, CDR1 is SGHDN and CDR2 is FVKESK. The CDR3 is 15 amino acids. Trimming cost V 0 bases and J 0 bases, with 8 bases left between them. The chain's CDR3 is CASSQDPGMNTEAFF. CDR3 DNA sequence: TGTGCCAGCAGCCAAGACCCGGGAATGAACACTGAAGCTTTCTTT. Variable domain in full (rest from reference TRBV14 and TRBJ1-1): EAGVTQFPSHSVIEKGQTVTLRCDPISGHDNLYWYRRVMGKEIKFLLHFVKESKQDESGMPNNRFLAERTGGTYSTLKVQPAELEDSGVYFCASSQDPGMNTEAFFGQGTRLTVV.

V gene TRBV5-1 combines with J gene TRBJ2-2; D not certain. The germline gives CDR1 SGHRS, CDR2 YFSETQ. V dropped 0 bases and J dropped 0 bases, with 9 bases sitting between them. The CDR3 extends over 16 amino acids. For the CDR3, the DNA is TGCGCCAGCAGCTTGGGTCACTCTACGAACACCGGGGAGCTGTTTTTT. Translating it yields CASSLGHSTNTGELFF.

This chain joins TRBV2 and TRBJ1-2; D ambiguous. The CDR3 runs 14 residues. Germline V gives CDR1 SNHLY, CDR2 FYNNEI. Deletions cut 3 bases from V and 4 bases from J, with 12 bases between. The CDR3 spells CASSDGASPYGYTF. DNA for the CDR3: TGTGCCAGCAGTGACGGAGCCTCCCCCTATGGCTACACCTTC.

The CDR3 spells CASSQVLTTPQETQYF. The CDR3 DNA follows: TGTGCCAGCAGCCAAGTTCTTACTACCCCACAAGAGACCCAGTACTTC. The gene calls are TRBV3-1 (or the pseudogene TRBV3-2) and TRBJ2-5; D is undetermined. CDR1 and CDR2 (germline): LGHDT, YNNKEL (reference sequence). With 1 base removed from V and 2 bases from J, the gap between germline ends came to 14 bases. The CDR3 has 16 amino acids.

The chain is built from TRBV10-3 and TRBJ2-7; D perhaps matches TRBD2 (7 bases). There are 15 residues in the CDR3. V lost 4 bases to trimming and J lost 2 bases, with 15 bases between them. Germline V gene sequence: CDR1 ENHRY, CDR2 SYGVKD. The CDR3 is CAISAFGGGAYEQYF. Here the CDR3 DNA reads TGTGCCATCAGTGCCTTTGGAGGGGGGGCCTACGAGCAGTACTTC.

CDR3 coding DNA: TGCGCCAGCAGTCAATATCGAGAAAGTACCGATACGCAGTATTTT. Its translation: CASSQYRESTDTQYF. This chain joins TRBV23-1 and TRBJ2-3; D is unclear. TRBV23-1 is given ORF status, its function remaining uncertain. This CDR3 contains 15 residues. Trimming removed 1 base at V and 6 bases at J, with 14 bases between.

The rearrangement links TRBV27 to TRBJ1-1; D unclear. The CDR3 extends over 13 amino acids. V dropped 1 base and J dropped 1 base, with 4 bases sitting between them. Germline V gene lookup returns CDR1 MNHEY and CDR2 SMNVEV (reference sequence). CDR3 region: CASSLFKNTEAFF. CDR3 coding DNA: TGTGCCAGCAGTTTATTCAAGAACACTGAAGCTTTCTTT.

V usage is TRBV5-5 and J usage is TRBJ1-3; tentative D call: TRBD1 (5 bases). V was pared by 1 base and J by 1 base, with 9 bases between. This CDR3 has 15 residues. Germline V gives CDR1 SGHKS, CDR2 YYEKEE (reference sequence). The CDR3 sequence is CASSLRQGSGNTIYF. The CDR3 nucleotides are TGTGCCAGCAGCTTGAGGCAGGGTTCTGGAAACACCATATATTTT.

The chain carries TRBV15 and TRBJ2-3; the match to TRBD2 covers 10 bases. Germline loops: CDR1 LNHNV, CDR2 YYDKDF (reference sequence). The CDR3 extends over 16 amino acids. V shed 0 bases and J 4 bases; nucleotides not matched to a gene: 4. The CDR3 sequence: CATSRETSGNADTQYF. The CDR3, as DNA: TGTGCCACCAGCAGAGAAACTAGCGGGAATGCAGATACGCAGTATTTT.

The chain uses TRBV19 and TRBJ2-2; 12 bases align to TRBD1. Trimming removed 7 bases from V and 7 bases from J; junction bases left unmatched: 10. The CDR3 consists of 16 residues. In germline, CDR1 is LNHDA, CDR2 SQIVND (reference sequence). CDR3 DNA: TGTGCCAGTAAAAGTGGGGGACAGGGGGCCGGCGGGGAGCTGTTTTTT. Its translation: CASKSGGQGAGGELFF.

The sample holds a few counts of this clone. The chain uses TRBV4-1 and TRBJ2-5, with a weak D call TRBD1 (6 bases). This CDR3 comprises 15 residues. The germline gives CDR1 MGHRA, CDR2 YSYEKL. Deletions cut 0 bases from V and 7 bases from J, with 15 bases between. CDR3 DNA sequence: TGCGCCAGCAGCCAAGAATATGGGGGCTGGGGGACCCAGTACTTC. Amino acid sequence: CASSQEYGGWGTQYF.

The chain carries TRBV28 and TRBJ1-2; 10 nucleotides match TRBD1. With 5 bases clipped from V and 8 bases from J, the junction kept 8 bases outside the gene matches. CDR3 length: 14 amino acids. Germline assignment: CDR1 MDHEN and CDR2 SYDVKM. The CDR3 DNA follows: TGTGCCAGCAGTCGACTCGACAGGGGGCAAGGCTACACCTTC. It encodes CASSRLDRGQGYTF.

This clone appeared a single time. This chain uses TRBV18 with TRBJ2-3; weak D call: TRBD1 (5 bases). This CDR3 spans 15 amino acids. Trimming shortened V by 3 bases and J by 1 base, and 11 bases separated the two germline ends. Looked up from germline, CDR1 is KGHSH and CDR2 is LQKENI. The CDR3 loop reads CASSPNQGGTDTQYF. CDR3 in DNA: TGTGCCAGCTCACCCAATCAAGGGGGCACAGATACGCAGTATTTT.

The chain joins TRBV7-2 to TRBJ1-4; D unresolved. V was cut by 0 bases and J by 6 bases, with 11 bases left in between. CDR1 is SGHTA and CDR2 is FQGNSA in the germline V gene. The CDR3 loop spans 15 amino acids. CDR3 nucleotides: TGTGCCAGCAGCTTAGCGGCTCTAGTCGATGAAAAACTGTTTTTT. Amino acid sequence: CASSLAALVDEKLFF.